This TCR beta chain was sequenced during a study of OX40 agonist ivuxolimab in advanced cancers. Study-wide context: The dose-escalation cohort was approximately 84% male, with a mean age of around 54 years, ranging about 23 to 90. It was permissible to have had prior anti-PD-1, anti-PD-L1 or anti-CTLA-4 therapy, and 40% had some. Broader study findings: In general, CD8+ T cells held more expanded clones than CD4+ did, on average.

Sequencing used immunoSEQ multiplex PCR; TCRdb keeps in-frame clones, though not all of them. This repertoire shows 20,000 to 25,000 clones, around 87% found once; its top ten account for about 16%. This clone was recorded a few times. Its specificity is unknown. The sequenced sample was CD4+ or CD8+ T cells sorted from blood, obtained in a trial of the OX40 agonist ivuxolimab. The origin of this receptor is an adult with an advanced solid tumor such as melanoma, head and neck, liver or kidney cancer.

The CDR3 sequence: CASSQDSETEAFF. DNA of the CDR3: TGCGCCAGCAGCCAAGATAGCGAGACTGAAGCTTTCTTT. The chain couples TRBV4-1 to TRBJ1-1; D unclear. V was cut by 0 bases and J by 5 bases, with 7 bases left in between. This CDR3 spans 13 amino acids. The germline gives CDR1 MGHRA, CDR2 YSYEKL.